This record looks at one T cell receptor beta chain sequence and its context. Its specificity is not known. The sample belongs to a study of T-cell memory formation after mild COVID-19. Study-wide results and caveats: Most CD4+ clones that shrank were in CM and EM, while CD8+ ones turned up in EMRA. Second-wave clones that peaked on day 37 lacked confirmed SARS-CoV-2 specificity.

Amplification by 5'RACE using constant-segment primers produced TCR alpha and TCR beta cDNA libraries that carried sample barcodes and UMIs. MiXCR, run by TCRdb on the 5' RACE reads, gives a single entry per CDR3 protein. The repertoire includes more than 110,000 distinct CDR3 sequences, around 15% of them detected once, and about 30% sits in the top ten. The sequence derives from an adult woman who had mild COVID-19 (a few samples of this study predate the infection). Cell type and time point are not known. The sample consisted of PBMCs or a T cell subset sorted from them (not recorded which).

The chain's CDR3 is CATSSSYNEQFF. CDR3 in DNA: TGTGCCACCAGCAGCTCCTACAATGAGCAGTTCTTC. The rearrangement uses TRBV15 and TRBJ2-1; no clear D. This CDR3 spans 12 amino acids. The germline gives CDR1 LNHNV, CDR2 YYDKDF (reference sequence). V lost 3 bases and J lost 0, with 0 bases in between.